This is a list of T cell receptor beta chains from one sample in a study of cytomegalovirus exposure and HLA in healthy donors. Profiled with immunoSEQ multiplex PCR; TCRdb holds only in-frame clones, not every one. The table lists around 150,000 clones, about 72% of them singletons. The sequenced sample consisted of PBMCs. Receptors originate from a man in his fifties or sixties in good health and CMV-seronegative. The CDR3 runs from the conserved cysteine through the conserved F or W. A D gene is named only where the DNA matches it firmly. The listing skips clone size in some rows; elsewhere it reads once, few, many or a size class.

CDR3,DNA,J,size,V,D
CASSIVRGDTEAFF,TGTGCCAGTAGTATAGTCCGGGGGGACACTGAAGCTTTCTTT,TRBJ1-1,.,TRBV19,.
CASSLAGGRAKNIQYF,TGTGCCAGCAGCTTAGCTGGCGGGCGAGCCAAAAACATTCAGTACTTC,TRBJ2-4,.,TRBV7-2,.
CASRTGPSSYEQYF,TGCGCCAGCAGAACAGGGCCTTCCTCCTACGAGCAGTACTTC,TRBJ2-7,.,TRBV5-1,.
CSVEDRAGSGNTIYF,TGCAGCGTTGAAGATCGGGCAGGGTCTGGAAACACCATATATTTT,TRBJ1-3,.,TRBV29-1,.
CAWRKQGAETQYF,TGTGCCTGGAGAAAACAGGGGGCTGAGACCCAGTACTTC,TRBJ2-5,few,TRBV30,TRBD1
CASSRTGYEQYF,TGCGCCAGCAGCAGGACAGGGTACGAGCAGTACTTC,TRBJ2-7,.,TRBV10-1,TRBD1
CASSARIAGSSYNEQFF,TGTGCCAGCAGCGCGCGCATAGCGGGAAGCTCCTACAATGAGCAGTTCTTC,TRBJ2-1,few,TRBV9,TRBD2
CASSIISFTTSGRARGNEQFF,TGTGCCAGTAGTATAATTTCCTTCACGACTAGCGGGAGGGCCCGTGGCAATGAGCAGTTCTTC,TRBJ2-1,.,TRBV19,TRBD2
CASSDLTGFRANYGYTF,TGCGCCAGCAGTGACCTGACAGGATTTAGGGCTAACTATGGCTACACCTTC,TRBJ1-2,.,TRBV10-2,.
CASSWTSGSADTQYF,TGTGCCAGCAGCTGGACTAGCGGGAGTGCAGATACGCAGTATTTT,TRBJ2-3,few,TRBV2,TRBD2
CASSSTRPSTDTQYF,TGTGCCAGCAGTTCGACAAGGCCTAGCACAGATACGCAGTATTTT,TRBJ2-3,.,TRBV6-5,.
CASSPRTGNTEAFF,TGTGCCAGCAGCCCACGCACAGGGAACACTGAAGCTTTCTTT,TRBJ1-1,.,TRBV14,.
CASRFTGVQSYEQYF,TGTGCCAGCAGGTTTACAGGGGTCCAGTCCTACGAGCAGTACTTC,TRBJ2-7,.,TRBV6-5,TRBD1
CSANSGTRVRNEQFF,TGCAGCGCCAACTCCGGGACTAGGGTGAGGAATGAGCAGTTCTTC,TRBJ2-1,few,TRBV29-1,TRBD2
CAWRVMGGDNSPLHF,TGTGCCTGGAGGGTAATGGGGGGAGATAATTCACCCCTCCACTTT,TRBJ1-6,.,TRBV30,.
CASSPGGGDRQPQHF,TGTGCCAGCAGCCCAGGTGGCGGGGACCGGCAGCCCCAGCATTTT,TRBJ1-5,.,TRBV11-2,.
CASSVSQGYEQYF,TGTGCCAGCAGCGTCTCGCAGGGGTACGAGCAGTACTTC,TRBJ2-7,.,TRBV7-9,.
CAWIGGEAFF,TGTGCCTGGATAGGCGGTGAAGCTTTCTTT,TRBJ1-1,.,TRBV30,.
CASIRSPGGMGYTF,TGTGCCAGCATCCGCAGTCCAGGGGGAATGGGCTACACCTTC,TRBJ1-2,.,TRBV7-8,TRBD1
CASSSRDYHTDTQYF,TGTGCCAGCAGCTCCCGGGACTACCACACAGATACGCAGTATTTT,TRBJ2-3,few,TRBV5-6,TRBD2
CASSPYSLAGGPSGTDTQYF,TGCGCCAGCAGCCCCTACAGTCTAGCGGGAGGGCCCTCTGGCACAGATACGCAGTATTTT,TRBJ2-3,.,TRBV4-1,TRBD2
CSARNEDTIYF,TGCAGTGCTAGAAATGAGGACACCATATATTTT,TRBJ1-3,.,TRBV20-1,.
CASSLRVSGELFF,TGCGCCAGCAGCCTCAGGGTATCCGGGGAGCTGTTTTTT,TRBJ2-2,few,TRBV5-1,.
CASSDGQRHGGNTEAFF,TGTGCCAGCAGCGATGGACAGCGGCACGGAGGGAACACTGAAGCTTTCTTT,TRBJ1-1,.,TRBV5-4,.
CASSSSGGENQPQHF,TGTGCCAGTAGTAGTTCAGGGGGCGAGAATCAGCCCCAGCATTTT,TRBJ1-5,.,TRBV19,TRBD1
CASSMGPYEQYF,TGTGCCAGTAGTATGGGCCCCTACGAGCAGTACTTC,TRBJ2-7,.,TRBV19,.
CASSLNRGEPQHF,TGTGCCAGCAGCTTAAACAGGGGTGAGCCCCAGCATTTT,TRBJ1-5,few,TRBV7-2,TRBD1
CASSLGTSGRNTQYF,TGTGCCAGCAGCTTAGGGACTAGCGGGAGGAATACGCAGTATTTT,TRBJ2-3,.,TRBV11-2,TRBD2
CASSLTHGTGYGYTF,TGCGCCAGCAGCTTGACACACGGGACAGGCTATGGCTACACCTTC,TRBJ1-2,.,TRBV5-1,TRBD1
CASSQDRVTTGAEAFF,TGCGCCAGCAGCCAAGACCGGGTCACCACAGGGGCTGAAGCTTTCTTT,TRBJ1-1,.,TRBV4-3,TRBD1
CASSEGTGRGETQYF,TGCGCCAGCAGCGAGGGGACAGGGCGAGGGGAGACCCAGTACTTC,TRBJ2-5,.,TRBV4-1,TRBD1